The 7 T cell receptor beta chains in this list originate from one sample, sequenced in a study of CD8+ T cells in alopecia areata listed by TCRdb under 2018. The time point tag for this specimen amounts to: baseline before oral tofacitinib. The library was prepared using the immunoSEQ multiplex PCR assay. For TCR sequencing, RNA was extracted from every sample and reverse transcribed into cDNA to serve as template. TCRdb's version of the immuneACCESS table is confined to in-frame rearrangements and falls short of the full clone set. An unresolved V gene accounts for under half of the shortfall where checked; the remainder is of unknown origin. The sample table contains some 170,000 clones; only one count was recorded for over 50% of them. The ten largest clones capture around 15% of the sample. The source was CD4+ T cells sorted from blood, collected at week 0. These receptor sequences come from a human donor with alopecia areata.

The chain combines TRBV30 with TRBJ2-3; 9 nucleotides agree with TRBD2. The CDR3 consists of 16 residues. Germline CDR1 reads GTSNPN; CDR2 reads SVGIG (reference sequence). V lost 0 bases, J lost 4 bases, and 8 bases stayed unmatched. CDR3: CAWSVRRGGPPDTQYF. The DNA of the CDR3 is TGTGCCTGGAGTGTACGGCGGGGGGGCCCCCCAGATACGCAGTATTTT. The variable domain in full, with the rest retrieved from reference TRBV30 and TRBJ2-3, is SQTIHQWPATLVQPVGSPLSLECTVEGTSNPNLYWYRQAAGRGLQLLFYSVGIGQISSEVPQNLSASRPQDRQFILSSKKLLLSDSGFYLCAWSVRRGGPPDTQYFGPGTRLTVL.

This chain links TRBV7-2 with TRBJ2-1; TRBD2 aligns across 9 bases. The V gene's germline CDR1 is SGHTA and CDR2 FQGNSA. The CDR3 runs 14 residues. After removal of 5 bases from V and 8 bases from J, the junction contained 7 bases not matched to a gene. The CDR3 protein is CASSGLAGMYEQFF. The DNA of the CDR3 is TGTGCCAGCAGCGGGCTAGCGGGGATGTATGAGCAGTTCTTC.

This clone has a single count. V and J are TRBV7-9 and TRBJ1-5; D gene unclear. Trimming stripped 7 bases from V and 0 bases from J, with 19 bases between. CDR1 and CDR2 from the germline V gene are SEHNR and FQNEAQ (reference sequence). The CDR3 has 17 residues. The CDR3 DNA reads as TGTGCCAGCACCTCTTCGGGGAAGCAGGATAGCAATCAGCCCCAGCATTTT. It encodes CASTSSGKQDSNQPQHF. Filled out from reference TRBV7-9 and TRBJ1-5, the complete variable domain reads DTGVSQNPRHKITKRGQNVTFRCDPISEHNRLYWYRQTLGQGPEFLTYFQNEAQLEKSRLLSDRFSAERPKGSFSTLEIQRTEQGDSAMYLCASTSSGKQDSNQPQHFGDGTRLSIL.

In this sample, this clone turned up a few times. Other DNA sequences from this sample encode an identical CDR3 as well. The chain recombines TRBV30 with TRBJ1-4, with D hard to call. In germline, CDR1 is GTSNPN, CDR2 SVGIG (reference sequence). The CDR3 is 13 residues long. The V end was cut by 0 bases, the J end by 5 bases, with 7 bases between. The CDR3 is CAWSVLTNEKLFF. In DNA, the CDR3 is TGTGCCTGGAGTGTACTTACAAATGAAAAACTGTTTTTT.

V and J are TRBV19 and TRBJ1-2; no reliable D call. The V and J ends lost 5 bases and 7 bases respectively, with 11 bases between them. The CDR3 contains 12 residues. Germline V lookup: CDR1 LNHDA, CDR2 SQIVND (reference sequence). CDR3 protein: CASSASLAGYTF. The DNA for the CDR3 is TGTGCCAGTAGTGCATCGTTGGCTGGCTACACCTTC.

The V and J genes are TRBV29-1 and TRBJ1-1; D remains ambiguous. CDR1 SQVTM and CDR2 ANQGSEA come from the germline V gene. This CDR3 is 14 amino acids long. V shed 6 bases and J shed 1 base, with 15 bases lying between them. CDR3 sequence reads: CSVHLKYSNTEAFF. As DNA, the CDR3 is TGCAGCGTCCACTTAAAATACTCGAACACTGAAGCTTTCTTT.

The sample holds a few counts of this clone. This rearrangement joins TRBV2 to TRBJ1-1; D is ambiguous. CDR1 and CDR2 from the germline V gene are SNHLY and FYNNEI. The V and J ends lost 6 bases and 7 bases respectively, with 12 bases between them. CDR3 length: 12 amino acids. This chain's CDR3 is CASSDLTFEAFF. The CDR3 nucleotides are TGTGCCAGCAGCGACCTGACCTTTGAAGCTTTCTTT.